What follows are 18 T cell receptor beta chains derived from one specimen sequenced in a study of T cell responses to AZD1222 COVID-19 vaccine. Sequencing was performed with immunoSEQ multiplex PCR; in TCRdb, only in-frame clones are kept and a portion is missing. The sample shows 83,000 or so clones, almost 90% of them seen only once. The sequenced sample was peripheral blood, obtained 28 days after the second AZD1222 dose. All receptors come from an adult who received the AZD1222 COVID-19 vaccine.

The V and J genes are TRBV7-3 and TRBJ2-1; 7 positions agree with TRBD2. The CDR3 spans 13 residues. V shed 4 bases, J shed 5 bases, and the junction held 2 bases outside the gene matches. Germline lookup yields CDR1 SGHTA and CDR2 FQGTGA. CDR3 in DNA: TGTGCCAGCAGCTCGGGACTAAACAATGAGCAGTTCTTC. It specifies CASSSGLNNEQFF. The full variable domain, its missing parts supplied by reference TRBV7-3 and TRBJ2-1, is GAGVSQTPSNKVTEKGKYVELRCDPISGHTALYWYRQSLGQGPEFLIYFQGTGAADDSGLPNDRFFAVRPEGSVSTLKIQRTERGDSAVYLCASSSGLNNEQFFGPGTRLTVL.

The rearrangement uses TRBV5-6 and TRBJ1-1; D is ambiguous. The V gene lost 2 bases and the J gene lost 3 bases, with 14 bases spanning the gap. Per the germline V gene, CDR1 is SGHDT and CDR2 is YYEEEE. This CDR3 is 15 amino acids long. The CDR3 loop is CASSLLKGWDTEAFF. Here the CDR3 DNA reads TGTGCCAGCAGCTTATTGAAGGGATGGGACACTGAAGCTTTCTTT.

In DNA, the CDR3 is TGTGCCAGCAGTTACTCGATCGCCTCCTACAATGAGCAGTTCTTC. Translated: CASSYSIASYNEQFF. The chain combines TRBV6-5 with TRBJ2-1; D unresolved. Looked up from germline, CDR1 is MNHEY and CDR2 is SVGAGI. This CDR3 is 15 amino acids long. Trimming pared 0 bases from V and 0 bases from J, leaving 6 bases between.

The chain has TRBV5-4 and TRBJ2-4, with TRBD1 matching over 7 bases. V gave up 4 bases and J gave up 0 bases; unmatched junction bases: 7. The CDR3 is 16 residues long. Germline-derived CDR1 and CDR2 are SGHNT and YYREEE (reference sequence). CDR3 nucleotide sequence: TGTGCCAGCAGCCCCCGGACAGGCTTAGCCAAAAACATTCAGTACTTC. Translated, it gives CASSPRTGLAKNIQYF.

The genes are TRBV6-1 and TRBJ1-2; 10 positions agree with TRBD1. J gave up 0 bases and V 4 bases, and 5 bases lay outside the gene matches. Germline CDR1 is MNHNS and CDR2 is SASEGT. This CDR3 region has 16 residues. CDR3 loop: CASSGDRGRANYGYTF. CDR3 sequence (DNA): TGTGCCAGCAGTGGGGACAGGGGACGGGCTAACTATGGCTACACCTTC.

This clone was counted once. The chain combines TRBV27 with TRBJ1-2; D gene ambiguous. In germline, CDR1 is MNHEY, CDR2 SMNVEV (reference sequence). CDR3 length: 15 residues. Deletions cut 3 bases from V and 0 bases from J, with 11 bases between. This chain's CDR3 is CASSFMGKANYGYTF. The CDR3 DNA reads TGTGCCAGCAGTTTCATGGGAAAGGCTAACTATGGCTACACCTTC.

The chain couples TRBV29-1 to TRBJ1-4, with no clear D. CDR1 is SQVTM and CDR2 is ANQGSEA in the germline V gene. V was cut by 2 bases and J by 8 bases, with 9 bases left in between. The CDR3 consists of 12 residues. CDR3 loop: CSVEPDGEKLFF. DNA for the CDR3: TGCAGCGTTGAACCCGACGGGGAAAAACTGTTTTTT.

In its sample, this clone was seen once. The chain joins TRBV6-4 to TRBJ2-3; unclear D gene. Trimming took 3 bases from V and 2 from J, leaving 9 bases between them. Germline loops: CDR1 MRHNA, CDR2 SNTAGT. This CDR3 contains 14 residues. The CDR3 sequence: CASSDGGITDTQYF. DNA of the CDR3: TGTGCCAGCAGTGATGGTGGTATCACAGATACGCAGTATTTT.

This chain uses TRBV27 with TRBJ2-2; no clear D gene. Trimming pared 4 bases from V and 5 bases from J, leaving 2 bases between. Germline lookup yields CDR1 MNHEY and CDR2 SMNVEV (reference sequence). The length of the CDR3 is 11 residues. CDR3 coding DNA: TGTGCCAGCAGTTCAACCGGGGAGCTGTTTTTT. It translates to CASSSTGELFF.

V gene TRBV5-4 combines with J gene TRBJ1-1, with D possibly being TRBD1 (5 bases). Germline loops: CDR1 SGHNT, CDR2 YYREEE (reference sequence). Trimming removed 5 bases from V and 8 bases from J, with 16 bases in between. CDR3 length: 13 amino acids. The CDR3 nucleotides read TGTGCCAGCAGGCCCGGACGGGGACCCGAAGCTTTCTTT. Translated, it gives CASRPGRGPEAFF.

The chain is built from TRBV11-2 and TRBJ1-3; D perhaps matches TRBD1 (5 bases). Trimming took off 3 bases at V and 7 bases at J, with 13 bases between the two ends. The length of the CDR3 is 14 residues. Germline loops: CDR1 SGHAT, CDR2 FQNNGV. The CDR3 here is CASSLSRDNNTIYF. The CDR3 DNA follows: TGTGCCAGCAGCTTGTCCAGGGATAACAACACCATATATTTT.

The genes are TRBV19 and TRBJ1-5; perhaps TRBD1 as D (5 bases). The germline V gene has CDR1 LNHDA and CDR2 SQIVND (reference sequence). The CDR3 is 15 residues long. V was cut by 5 bases and J by 0 bases, with 11 bases left in between. CDR3 residues: CASSGRQISNQPQHF. The DNA of the CDR3 is TGTGCCAGTAGTGGGAGACAGATTAGCAATCAGCCCCAGCATTTT.

This rearrangement joins TRBV30 to TRBJ2-2; 13 nucleotides agree with TRBD2. The CDR3 has 16 amino acids. Germline assignment: CDR1 GTSNPN and CDR2 SVGIG (reference sequence). With V trimmed by 2 bases and J by 5 bases, 5 bases remained unmatched. The CDR3 DNA is TGTGCCTGGAGTTCCGGACTAGCGGGAGTAACCGGGGAGCTGTTTTTT. Its protein is CAWSSGLAGVTGELFF.

Only a few counts were recorded for this clone. The chain couples TRBV2 to TRBJ2-1, with 7 bases that match TRBD2. V dropped 5 bases and J dropped 12; count of bases not matched to a gene: 16. CDR1 and CDR2 (germline): SNHLY, FYNNEI. This CDR3 contains 15 residues. CDR3 amino acids: CASSFALNSKRGQFF. The CDR3 DNA reads TGTGCCAGCAGTTTCGCACTAAACTCTAAGCGGGGGCAGTTCTTC.

The CDR3 DNA is TGTGCCAGCAGCTTAGGATTGGCTAGCTCCGTCCAAGATACGCAGTATTTT. Its protein product is CASSLGLASSVQDTQYF. The chain combines TRBV13 with TRBJ2-3, with D tentatively TRBD2 (5 bases). Trimming left V 0 bases short and J 5 bases short, with 18 bases between. The CDR3 spans 17 residues. CDR1 and CDR2 from the germline V gene are PRHDT and FYEKMQ (reference sequence).

The V gene is TRBV14, the J gene TRBJ2-7; D call uncertain. The CDR3 runs to 14 residues. Germline CDR1 is SGHDN and CDR2 is FVKESK. V was shortened by 0 bases and J by 2 bases, with 8 bases between the two germline ends. The DNA of the CDR3 is TGTGCCAGCAGCCAAGACCCCACAGCCTACGAGCAGTACTTC. Amino acid sequence: CASSQDPTAYEQYF.

The gene calls are TRBV3-1 (or the pseudogene TRBV3-2) and TRBJ2-3, with 7 bases matching TRBD1. V trimming: 6 bases; J trimming: 0 bases; junction bases outside the gene matches: 6. The CDR3 spans 15 residues. The germline gives CDR1 LGHDT, CDR2 YNNKEL (reference sequence). CDR3 in DNA: TGTGCCAGCAGACCGGACAGGCTCAGCACAGATACGCAGTATTTT. Protein sequence: CASRPDRLSTDTQYF.

The rearrangement links TRBV25-1 to TRBJ1-4; 7 nucleotides line up with TRBD1. Germline assignment: CDR1 MGHDK and CDR2 SYGVNS. The V segment lost 5 bases and the J segment 1 base; nucleotides outside the gene matches: 4. The CDR3 is 15 residues long. CDR3 sequence: CASSSSGGTNEKLFF. In DNA, the CDR3 is TGTGCCAGCAGTAGTTCAGGGGGAACTAATGAAAAACTGTTTTTT.